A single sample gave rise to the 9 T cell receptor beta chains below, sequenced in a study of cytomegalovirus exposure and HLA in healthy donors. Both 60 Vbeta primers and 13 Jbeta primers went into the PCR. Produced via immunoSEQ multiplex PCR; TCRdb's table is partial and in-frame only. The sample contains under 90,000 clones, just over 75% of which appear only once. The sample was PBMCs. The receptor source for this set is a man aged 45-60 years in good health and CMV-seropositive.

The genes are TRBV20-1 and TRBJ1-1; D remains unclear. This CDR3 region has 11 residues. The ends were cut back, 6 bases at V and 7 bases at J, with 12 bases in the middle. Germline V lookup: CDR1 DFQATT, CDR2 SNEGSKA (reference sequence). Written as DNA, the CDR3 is TGCAGTGCCGGGAGGGAGGATGAAGCTTTCTTT. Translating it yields CSAGREDEAFF.

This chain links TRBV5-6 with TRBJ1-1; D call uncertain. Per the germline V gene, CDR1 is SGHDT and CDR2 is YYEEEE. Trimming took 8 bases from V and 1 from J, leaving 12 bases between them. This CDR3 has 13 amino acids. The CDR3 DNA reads TGTGCCAGTAGGGAGGAGGGGAACACTGAAGCTTTCTTT. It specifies CASREEGNTEAFF. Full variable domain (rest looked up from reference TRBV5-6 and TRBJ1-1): DAGVTQSPTHLIKTRGQQVTLRCSPKSGHDTVSWYQQALGQGPQFIFQYYEEEERQRGNFPDRFSGHQFPNYSSELNVNALLLGDSALYLCASREEGNTEAFFGQGTRLTVV.

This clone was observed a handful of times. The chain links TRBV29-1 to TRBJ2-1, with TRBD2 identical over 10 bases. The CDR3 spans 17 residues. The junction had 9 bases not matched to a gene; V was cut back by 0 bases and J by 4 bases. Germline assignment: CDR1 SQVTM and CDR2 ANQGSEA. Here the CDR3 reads CSVEDLASGRTYNEQFF. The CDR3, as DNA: TGCAGCGTTGAAGATTTGGCTAGCGGGAGAACTTACAATGAGCAGTTCTTC.

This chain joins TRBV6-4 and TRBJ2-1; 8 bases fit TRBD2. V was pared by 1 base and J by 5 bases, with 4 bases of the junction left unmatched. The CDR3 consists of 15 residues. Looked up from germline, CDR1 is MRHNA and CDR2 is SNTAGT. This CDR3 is CASSDWAGGNNEQFF. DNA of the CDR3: TGTGCCAGCAGTGACTGGGCGGGAGGAAACAATGAGCAGTTCTTC.

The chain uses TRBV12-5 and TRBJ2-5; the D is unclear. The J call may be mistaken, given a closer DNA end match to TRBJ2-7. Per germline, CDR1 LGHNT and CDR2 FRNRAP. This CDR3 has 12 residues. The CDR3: CASGFALYEQYF. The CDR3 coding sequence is TGTGCTAGTGGTTTTGCCCTCTACGAGCAGTACTTC.

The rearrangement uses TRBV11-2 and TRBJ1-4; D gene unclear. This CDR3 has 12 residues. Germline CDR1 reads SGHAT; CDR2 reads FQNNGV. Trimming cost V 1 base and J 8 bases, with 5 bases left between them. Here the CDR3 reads CASSLGAEKLFF. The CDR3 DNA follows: TGTGCCAGCAGCTTAGGGGCGGAAAAACTGTTTTTT.

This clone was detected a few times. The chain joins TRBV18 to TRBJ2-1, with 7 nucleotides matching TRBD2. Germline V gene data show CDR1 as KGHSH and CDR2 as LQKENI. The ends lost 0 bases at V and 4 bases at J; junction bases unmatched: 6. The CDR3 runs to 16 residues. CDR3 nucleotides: TGTGCCAGCTCACCACCGAGCGGGGCCGCTTACAATGAGCAGTTCTTC. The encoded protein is CASSPPSGAAYNEQFF.

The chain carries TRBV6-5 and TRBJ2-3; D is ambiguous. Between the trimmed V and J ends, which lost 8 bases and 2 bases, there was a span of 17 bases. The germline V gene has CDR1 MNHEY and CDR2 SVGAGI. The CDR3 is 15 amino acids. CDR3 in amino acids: CASRPWAVATDTQYF. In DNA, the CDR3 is TGTGCCAGCCGCCCCTGGGCAGTCGCCACAGATACGCAGTATTTT.

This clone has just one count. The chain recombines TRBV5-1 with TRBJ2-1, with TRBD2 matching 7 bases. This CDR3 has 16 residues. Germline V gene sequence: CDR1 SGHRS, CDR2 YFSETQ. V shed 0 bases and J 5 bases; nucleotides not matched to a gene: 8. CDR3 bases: TGCGCCAGCAGCTTGGCCCCGGGGAGGGGAGACAATGAGCAGTTCTTC. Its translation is CASSLAPGRGDNEQFF.